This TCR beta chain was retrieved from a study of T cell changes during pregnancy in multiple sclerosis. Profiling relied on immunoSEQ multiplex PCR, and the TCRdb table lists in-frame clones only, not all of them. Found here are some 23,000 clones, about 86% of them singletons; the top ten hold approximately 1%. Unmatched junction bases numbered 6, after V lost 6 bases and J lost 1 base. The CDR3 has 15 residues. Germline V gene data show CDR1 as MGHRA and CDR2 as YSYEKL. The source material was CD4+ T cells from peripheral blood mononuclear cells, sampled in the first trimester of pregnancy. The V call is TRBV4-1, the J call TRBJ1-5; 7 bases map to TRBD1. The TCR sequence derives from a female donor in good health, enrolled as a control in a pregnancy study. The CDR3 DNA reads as TGCGCCAGCAGACCCGACAGGGTAAGCAATCAGCCCCAGCATTTT. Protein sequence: CASRPDRVSNQPQHF.